This entry concerns a single T cell receptor (beta chain). What it binds is unknown. The data were taken from a study of T cell clonotyping in hematopoietic cell transplantation. General study results and limits: No sorting was done, leaving CD4 and CD8 contributions mixed.

Data came from immunoSEQ multiplex PCR; TCRdb stores just in-frame clones and leaves some out. The sample lists 37,000 or so clones; 80% to 90% were seen once. The sequence was collected from a woman between 40 and 50 years old in good health. Some clones in this sample may be carry-over from other donors' samples. Sequencing was done on a sample of peripheral blood mononuclear cells.

In DNA, the CDR3 is TGCGCCAGCAGCTTGGCGCAGGGGATTGAAGCTTTCTTT. Protein product: CASSLAQGIEAFF. The chain joins TRBV5-1 to TRBJ1-1, with D maybe TRBD1 (6 bases). CDR1 is SGHRS and CDR2 is YFSETQ in the germline V gene. V lost 0 bases and J 7 bases, leaving 10 bases between the germline ends. This CDR3 has 13 residues.